Following are 16 T cell receptor beta chains from one sample sequenced in a study of control samples from healthy donors and cancer patients. Assay: immunoSEQ multiplex PCR; the TCRdb copy retains only in-frame clones and omits some. This sample has tens of thousands of clones, with 90% found just once. Source material: PBMCs. The receptors originated from a man between 60 and 75 years old with colorectal cancer.

The genes are TRBV4-1 and TRBJ2-5; no clear D. Per the germline V gene, CDR1 is MGHRA and CDR2 is YSYEKL. This CDR3 spans 12 amino acids. The V gene lost 1 base and the J gene lost 3 bases, with 3 bases spanning the gap. DNA of the CDR3: TGCGCCAGCAGCCAAGTGGAAGAGACCCAGTACTTC. It codes for CASSQVEETQYF.

This chain connects TRBV19 to TRBJ1-2; 8 bases align to TRBD1. V was clipped by 1 base and J by 4 bases; unmatched bases: 5. The germline CDR1 and CDR2 sequences are LNHDA and SQIVND (reference sequence). This CDR3 contains 15 residues. The CDR3 DNA reads as TGTGCCAGTAGTATAGCTGGACAGGGACTCTATGGCTACACCTTC. This codes for CASSIAGQGLYGYTF.

This clone has just one count. The chain uses TRBV30 and TRBJ2-6; D ambiguous. Germline CDR1 and CDR2: GTSNPN and SVGIG (reference sequence). There are 15 residues in the CDR3. V lost 0 bases, J lost 0 bases, and 6 bases lay in between. The CDR3 region is CAWSVGPSGANVLTF. The CDR3 nucleotides are TGTGCCTGGAGTGTTGGTCCCTCTGGGGCCAACGTCCTGACTTTC. Full variable domain (missing parts from reference TRBV30 and TRBJ2-6): SQTIHQWPATLVQPVGSPLSLECTVEGTSNPNLYWYRQAAGRGLQLLFYSVGIGQISSEVPQNLSASRPQDRQFILSSKKLLLSDSGFYLCAWSVGPSGANVLTFGAGSRLTVL.

The chain recombines TRBV21-1 with TRBJ1-3. TRBV21-1 counts as a pseudogene. CDR3 length: 15 residues. The CDR3 protein is CASSNPGGSGNTIYF. The CDR3 DNA follows: TGTGCCAGCAGCAATCCTGGAGGCTCTGGAAACACCATATATTTT.

CDR3 region: CASSLGRTGPRTQYF. CDR3 DNA: TGTGCCAGCAGCTTAGGGAGGACAGGCCCCCGGACCCAGTACTTC. J is TRBJ2-5 and V is TRBV11-3; 7 bases match TRBD1. The CDR3 has 15 residues. Unmatched junction bases numbered 9, after V lost 1 base and J lost 7 bases. CDR1 is SGHNT and CDR2 is YENEEA in the germline V gene.

The chain recombines TRBV28 with TRBJ2-1; 8 nucleotides agree with TRBD2. From germline, CDR1 is MDHEN and CDR2 SYDVKM. This CDR3 spans 16 amino acids. The ends lost 4 bases at V and 0 bases at J; junction bases unmatched: 5. The CDR3 DNA sequence: TGTGCCAGCAGTTCAGCCGGGACTAGCTCCTACAATGAGCAGTTCTTC. It encodes CASSSAGTSSYNEQFF.

The chain joins TRBV28 to TRBJ2-2; D unclear. The CDR3 sequence is 13 residues long. V lost 5 bases and J 3 bases, leaving 7 bases between the germline ends. Germline CDR1 is MDHEN and CDR2 is SYDVKM. CDR3 sequence (DNA): TGTGCCAGCAGTGTAGTATACACCGGGGAGCTGTTTTTT. It yields the protein CASSVVYTGELFF.

The gene calls are TRBV19 and TRBJ1-3; perhaps TRBD1 as D (5 bases). Germline V lookup: CDR1 LNHDA, CDR2 SQIVND (reference sequence). V was trimmed by 4 bases and J by 7 bases, leaving 26 bases between them. The CDR3 length is 18 residues. In DNA form, the CDR3 reads TGTGCCAGTAGTACCGACGGGGTTCCACGACCCACAGGCAACACCATATATTTT. Its translation is CASSTDGVPRPTGNTIYF. The full variable domain, in which reference TRBV19 and TRBJ1-3 provide the parts outside the CDR3, is DGGITQSPKYLFRKEGQNVTLSCEQNLNHDAMYWYRQDPGQGLRLIYYSQIVNDFQKGDIAEGYSVSREKKESFPLTVTSAQKNPTAFYLCASSTDGVPRPTGNTIYFGEGSWLTVV.

This clone has just a few counts. CDR3 nucleotides: TGCGCCAGCAGCCCGGAGGGAGTTAGCAATCAGCCCCAGCATTTT. Its protein product is CASSPEGVSNQPQHF. The chain employs TRBV4-1 and TRBJ1-5; D call uncertain. The CDR3 contains 15 residues. Trimming pared 4 bases from V and 0 bases from J, leaving 10 bases between. The germline V gene encodes CDR1 MGHRA and CDR2 YSYEKL.

This rearrangement joins TRBV2 to TRBJ1-6; 10 nucleotides line up with TRBD1. The germline gives CDR1 SNHLY, CDR2 FYNNEI. Unmatched junction bases numbered 12, after V lost 6 bases and J lost 10 bases. The CDR3 spans 16 residues. In DNA, the CDR3 is TGTGCCAGCAGGCTTTCTCCGGGACAGGGGCTGTCACCCCTCCACTTT. Amino acid sequence: CASRLSPGQGLSPLHF.

This clone was counted a single time. The chain joins TRBV7-2 to TRBJ2-7; the D is unclear. CDR3 length: 13 amino acids. Deletions cut 2 bases from V and 6 bases from J, with 11 bases between. Per germline, CDR1 SGHTA and CDR2 FQGNSA. The CDR3, as DNA: TGTGCCAGCAGCTTATATGAGAGTCCCGAGCAGTACTTC. This sequence encodes CASSLYESPEQYF.

This chain uses TRBV3-1 (or the pseudogene TRBV3-2) with TRBJ1-1; D is possibly TRBD1 (5 bases). The CDR3 runs to 15 residues. Germline CDR1 LGHDT, CDR2 YNNKEL (reference sequence). V dropped 3 bases and J dropped 4 bases, with 15 bases sitting between them. Here the CDR3 reads CASSHPGTYATEAFF. CDR3 nucleotide sequence: TGTGCCAGCAGCCATCCCGGGACGTACGCCACTGAAGCTTTCTTT.

This clone occurred a few times. The chain recombines TRBV5-6 with TRBJ1-6, with D possibly matching TRBD1 (6 bases). The CDR3 length is 17 residues. The germline V gene encodes CDR1 SGHDT and CDR2 YYEEEE. Trimming left V 4 bases short and J 3 bases short, with 17 bases between. The chain's CDR3 is CASSPGQKGVYNSPLHF. The DNA for the CDR3 is TGTGCCAGCAGCCCAGGACAGAAGGGCGTCTATAATTCACCCCTCCACTTT.

This chain uses TRBV19 with TRBJ2-7; maybe TRBD1 (6 bases). Germline V lookup: CDR1 LNHDA, CDR2 SQIVND (reference sequence). The CDR3 is 15 residues long. Between the trimmed V and J ends, which lost 5 bases and 3 bases, there was a span of 17 bases. As DNA, the CDR3 is TGTGCCAGTAGTTACCGGGACAACCGAGACTACGAGCAGTACTTC. This codes for CASSYRDNRDYEQYF. The full variable domain, rest sourced from reference TRBV19 and TRBJ2-7, is DGGITQSPKYLFRKEGQNVTLSCEQNLNHDAMYWYRQDPGQGLRLIYYSQIVNDFQKGDIAEGYSVSREKKESFPLTVTSAQKNPTAFYLCASSYRDNRDYEQYFGPGTRLTVT.

This clone was observed once. CDR3 coding DNA: TGCAGCGTCTTTTCTTGGGGCAGGAGCTCCTACGAGCAGTACTTC. Amino acids: CSVFSWGRSSYEQYF. This chain uses TRBV29-1 with TRBJ2-7; a possible D gene is TRBD1 (5 bases). V was pared by 6 bases and J by 0 bases, with 18 bases between. This CDR3 has 15 amino acids. Per germline, CDR1 SQVTM and CDR2 ANQGSEA.

The chain is built from TRBV7-2 and TRBJ2-5, with 8 bases identical to TRBD2. The ends lost 5 bases at V and 4 bases at J; junction bases unmatched: 9. This CDR3 is 15 amino acids long. Germline-derived CDR1 and CDR2 are SGHTA and FQGNSA. CDR3 in amino acids: CASSIGGGRLETQYF. The CDR3, as DNA: TGTGCCAGCAGCATCGGGGGGGGGCGATTAGAGACCCAGTACTTC.